This T cell receptor (beta chain) is from a study of T-cell reconstitution after alpha-beta-depleted transplantation in children. Unique molecular identifiers were incorporated into the prepared TCRbeta library. TCRdb fed the PCR reads into MiXCR, producing one record per CDR3 protein. The table has 500,000 to 600,000 distinct CDR3 sequences, about 31% seen once. V was pared by 4 bases and J by 7 bases, with 7 bases of the junction left unmatched. Looked up from germline, CDR1 is SGHRS and CDR2 is YFSETQ. CDR3 length equals 15 residues. The chain employs TRBV5-1 and TRBJ2-3; 12 bases fit TRBD2. This receptor was taken from a human donor who donated a stem cell graft to a child with aplastic anemia. Material: PBMCs from the stem cell graft donor, obtained from the stem cell graft. The CDR3 DNA reads TGCGCCAGCAGCCCAATGACTAGCGGGAGCTATACGCAGTATTTT. Its translation is CASSPMTSGSYTQYF.